The rows below give T cell receptor beta chains drawn from one sample of a study of resident and recirculating memory T cells in vitiligo. Assay used: immunoSEQ multiplex PCR; TCRdb lists only in-frame clones, some missing. The repertoire holds roughly 76,000 clones, with 91% as singletons. The material sequenced was blood. The receptors shown here come from a male donor with vitiligo. CDR3s include the opening cysteine and the closing phenylalanine or tryptophan. Fields, in order: D gene, V gene, J gene, clone size, CDR3 protein, CDR3 DNA. The D gene is left open where the match is weak. Rows may omit the clone size; those that give it use once, few, many or a size class.

D: TRBD2; V: TRBV9; J: TRBJ2-3; size: .; CDR3: CASSVDVAGEDTQYF; DNA: TGTGCCAGCAGCGTAGACGTAGCGGGGGAGGATACGCAGTATTTT
D: TRBD1; V: TRBV30; J: TRBJ2-7; size: .; CDR3: CAWSPLTGRPYEQYF; DNA: TGTGCCTGGAGTCCCCTGACAGGGCGACCCTACGAGCAGTACTTC
D: TRBD1; V: TRBV29-1; J: TRBJ1-1; size: .; CDR3: CSISTGGAGTEAFF; DNA: TGCAGCATAAGTACAGGGGGCGCGGGCACTGAAGCTTTCTTT
D: TRBD1; V: TRBV27; J: TRBJ1-2; size: .; CDR3: CASSLFPYTGVGGYTF; DNA: TGTGCCAGCAGTTTATTTCCGTATACAGGGGTAGGAGGCTACACCTTC
D: .; V: TRBV11-2; J: TRBJ1-4; size: .; CDR3: CASSLGRLEKLFF; DNA: TGTGCCAGCAGCTTAGGCAGACTTGAAAAACTGTTTTTT
D: TRBD1; V: TRBV5-1; J: TRBJ1-4; size: .; CDR3: CASSVRTGGNEKLFF; DNA: TGCGCCAGCAGCGTCCGGACAGGGGGTAATGAAAAACTGTTTTTT
D: .; V: TRBV4-3; J: TRBJ1-5; size: .; CDR3: CASSPRHGDRYQPQHF; DNA: TGCGCCAGCAGCCCTCGGCACGGGGATCGATACCAGCCCCAGCATTTT
D: TRBD1; V: TRBV19; J: TRBJ2-7; size: .; CDR3: CASSIGTGSHEQYF; DNA: TGTGCCAGTAGTATAGGGACAGGGTCCCACGAGCAGTACTTC
D: .; V: TRBV9; J: TRBJ2-5; size: .; CDR3: CASSVARGHGAGETQYF; DNA: TGTGCCAGCAGCGTAGCTAGGGGACACGGAGCCGGGGAGACCCAGTACTTC
D: .; V: TRBV29-1; J: TRBJ1-2; size: .; CDR3: CSVDGQDYGYTF; DNA: TGCAGCGTTGATGGGCAGGACTATGGCTACACCTTC
D: .; V: TRBV1; J: TRBJ1-1; size: .; CDR3: CTSSQGSSGSMNTEAFF; DNA: TGCACCAGCAGCCAGGGGTCTTCAGGGTCCATGAACACTGAAGCTTTCTTT
D: .; V: TRBV5-4; J: TRBJ2-7; size: .; CDR3: CASSGPGPRQDEQYF; DNA: TGTGCCAGCAGCGGACCGGGCCCCCGACAGGACGAGCAGTACTTC
D: .; V: TRBV6-1; J: TRBJ1-1; size: .; CDR3: CASSRSLNTEAFF; DNA: TGTGCCAGCTCTCGGTCGTTAAACACTGAAGCTTTCTTT
D: TRBD1; V: TRBV28; J: TRBJ1-1; size: .; CDR3: CASSLSAGGIEAFF; DNA: TGTGCCAGCAGTTTATCCGCAGGGGGCATTGAAGCTTTCTTT
D: TRBD2; V: TRBV6-6; J: TRBJ2-2; size: .; CDR3: CASRGGLAGDTGELFF; DNA: TGTGCCAGCAGAGGGGGACTAGCGGGGGACACCGGGGAGCTGTTTTTT
D: TRBD1; V: TRBV30; J: TRBJ2-1; size: .; CDR3: CAWNALGTARGNEQFF; DNA: TGTGCCTGGAACGCCCTAGGGACAGCGAGGGGCAATGAGCAGTTCTTC
D: .; V: TRBV6-1; J: TRBJ2-7; size: once; CDR3: CASSETGYYEQYF; DNA: TGTGCCAGCAGTGAAACAGGTTACTACGAGCAGTACTTC
D: .; V: TRBV9; J: TRBJ1-2; size: .; CDR3: CASSDDFLYGYTF; DNA: TGTGCCAGCAGCGATGACTTCCTCTATGGCTACACCTTC
D: .; V: TRBV4-3; J: TRBJ2-6; size: .; CDR3: CASSQDGHTGANVLTF; DNA: TGCGCCAGCAGCCAAGATGGGCATACTGGGGCCAACGTCCTGACTTTC
D: .; V: TRBV19; J: TRBJ1-2; size: .; CDR3: CASGNRDLYGYTF; DNA: TGTGCCAGTGGAAACAGGGACCTTTATGGCTACACCTTC
D: TRBD1; V: TRBV6-5; J: TRBJ2-7; size: .; CDR3: CASSSGTGQYF; DNA: TGTGCCAGCAGTTCGGGGACAGGGCAGTACTTC
D: .; V: TRBV28; J: TRBJ1-1; size: few; CDR3: CASSPTGNTEAFF; DNA: TGTGCCAGCAGTCCAACAGGGAACACTGAAGCTTTCTTT
D: .; V: TRBV5-4; J: TRBJ2-7; size: .; CDR3: CASSLGGSVAFSGYEQYF; DNA: TGTGCCAGCAGCCTTGGCGGTTCGGTGGCATTCAGCGGGTACGAGCAGTACTTC
D: TRBD1; V: TRBV6-5; J: TRBJ1-4; size: once; CDR3: CASSWTGGQEKLFF; DNA: TGTGCCAGCAGCTGGACAGGGGGTCAGGAAAAACTGTTTTTT
D: .; V: TRBV29-1; J: TRBJ2-7; size: .; CDR3: CSVGPNRGFGIYEQYF; DNA: TGCAGCGTTGGACCTAATCGCGGGTTTGGGATCTACGAGCAGTACTTC
D: .; V: TRBV4-1; J: TRBJ1-1; size: .; CDR3: CASSQAQGPTEAFF; DNA: TGCGCCAGCAGCCAAGCACAGGGCCCCACTGAAGCTTTCTTT
D: TRBD2; V: TRBV7-7; J: TRBJ2-1; size: .; CDR3: CASSLGTSGGANNEQFF; DNA: TGTGCTAGCAGCTTAGGGACTAGCGGGGGGGCCAACAATGAGCAGTTCTTC
D: TRBD1; V: TRBV30; J: TRBJ2-7; size: once; CDR3: CAWDRDLNEQYF; DNA: TGTGCCTGGGACAGGGACCTGAACGAGCAGTACTTC
D: TRBD2; V: TRBV29-1; J: TRBJ2-1; size: .; CDR3: CSVPEGLAGGNEQFF; DNA: TGCAGCGTGCCAGAGGGACTAGCGGGGGGTAATGAGCAGTTCTTC
D: TRBD1; V: TRBV27; J: TRBJ1-5; size: .; CDR3: CASSLRTGTGRLPQHF; DNA: TGTGCCAGCAGTCTGCGAACCGGGACAGGCCGCCTCCCCCAGCATTTT
D: .; V: TRBV2; J: TRBJ1-1; size: .; CDR3: CASSERRGNTEAFF; DNA: TGTGCCAGCAGTGAACGACGGGGGAACACTGAAGCTTTCTTT
D: TRBD2; V: TRBV6-5; J: TRBJ2-3; size: .; CDR3: CASSGLAGGPDTQYF; DNA: TGTGCCAGCAGTGGACTAGCGGGGGGGCCAGATACGCAGTATTTT
D: TRBD2; V: TRBV10-2; J: TRBJ2-5; size: .; CDR3: CASSERRGGQETQYF; DNA: TGCGCCAGCAGTGAGAGGCGGGGGGGCCAAGAGACCCAGTACTTC
D: TRBD1; V: TRBV6-1; J: TRBJ2-7; size: .; CDR3: CASSESGGAGSYEQYF; DNA: TGTGCCAGCAGTGAATCAGGGGGCGCCGGCTCCTACGAGCAGTACTTC
D: TRBD2; V: TRBV11-2; J: TRBJ2-5; size: .; CDR3: CASSLGGGGGETQYF; DNA: TGTGCCAGCAGCTTAGGCGGGGGGGGCGGAGAGACCCAGTACTTC
D: .; V: TRBV4-3; J: TRBJ1-5; size: .; CDR3: CASSQHRDQPQHF; DNA: TGCGCCAGCAGCCAGCACAGGGATCAGCCCCAGCATTTT
D: .; V: TRBV5-1; J: TRBJ2-2; size: .; CDR3: CASSLFVTFGTGELFF; DNA: TGCGCCAGCAGCTTGTTTGTGACATTTGGTACCGGGGAGCTGTTTTTT